These T cell receptor beta chains were read from a single sample in a study of T-cell memory formation after mild COVID-19. MiXCR, run by TCRdb on the 5' RACE reads, gives a single entry per CDR3 protein. Among roughly 300,000 distinct CDR3 sequences, roughly 8% were seen once, and the ten largest hold under 25%. The sample was PBMCs or a T cell subset sorted from them (not recorded which). Receptors originate from a man aged 18-30 years who had mild COVID-19 (a few samples of this study predate the infection). Cell type and time point are not known. Each CDR3 is given with its conserved first and last residue. A D gene is named only where the DNA matches it firmly. For some rows the clone size is stated as once, few or many, or as a class when expanded; others skip it.

. few TRBJ1-1 TRBV5-6 TGTGCCAGCAGCGAAGGGATGAGCACTGAAGCTTTCTTT CASSEGMSTEAFF
. many TRBJ2-1 TRBV5-1 TGCGCCAGCAGCTTACCCAGATCAAGTGGTGGGAATGAGCAGTTCTTC CASSLPRSSGGNEQFF
. many TRBJ2-3 TRBV5-1 TGCGCCAGCAGCTTGGACCCTGTGGATACGCAGTATTTT CASSLDPVDTQYF
. . TRBJ2-3 TRBV18 TGTGCCAGCTCACCCTCCTCTCCGAGGTCGACGCAGTATTTT CASSPSSPRSTQYF
. few TRBJ2-7 TRBV29-1 TGCAGCGTTGAAGATCCCGGGACCTACGAGCAGTACTTC CSVEDPGTYEQYF
. . TRBJ2-1 TRBV5-5 TGTGCCAGCAGCTTGGAACGGGGGTCACTCAGCTACAATGAGCAGTTCTTC CASSLERGSLSYNEQFF
TRBD1 few TRBJ2-5 TRBV28 TGTGCCAGCAGCCGGACAGGGTGGACGACCCAGTACTTC CASSRTGWTTQYF
. many TRBJ2-3 TRBV7-3 TGTGCCAGCAGCTCCCCAGGGGACACCCCAGGGAATACGCAGTATTTT CASSSPGDTPGNTQYF
. few TRBJ2-3 TRBV6-2/TRBV6-3 TGTGCCAGCAGCCAACGCGGCACAGGGCAAACAGATACGCAGTATTTT CASSQRGTGQTDTQYF
. . TRBJ2-3 TRBV5-1 TGCGCCAGCAGCTTGGCTCCAGGAGCCACAGATACGCAGTATTTT CASSLAPGATDTQYF
. many TRBJ2-1 TRBV7-9 TGTGCCAGCAGCACTCGCAGGACCGGGAGAGATGTGGATGAGCAGTTCTTC CASSTRRTGRDVDEQFF
. many TRBJ2-6 TRBV7-9 TGTGCCAGCAGCTTGACGCGACAGGGAGGCGCTGGGGCCAACGTCCTGACTTTC CASSLTRQGGAGANVLTF
TRBD1 . TRBJ1-4 TRBV6-6 TGTGCCAGCCAGGGGGCAGGTGAAAAACTGTTTTTT CASQGAGEKLFF
. once TRBJ2-3 TRBV6-2/TRBV6-3 TGTGCCAGCAGTTATCGACGGGGCCCAGATACGCAGTATTTT CASSYRRGPDTQYF
TRBD1 many TRBJ1-5 TRBV20-1 TGCAGTGCTAGCGGACAGGTCTATAGCAATCAGCCCCAGCATTTT CSASGQVYSNQPQHF
TRBD1 . TRBJ2-5 TRBV5-4 TGTGCCAGCACCAGTCGGACAGGAACACTGGCAGAGACCCAGTACTTC CASTSRTGTLAETQYF
. . TRBJ1-1 TRBV7-9 TGTGCCAGCAGCTTTATCAGAGACACTGAAGCTTTCTTT CASSFIRDTEAFF
TRBD1 few TRBJ1-1 TRBV18 TGTGCCAGCTCACCAGATTGGACAGGGGGCACTGAAGCTTTCTTT CASSPDWTGGTEAFF
. . TRBJ1-2 TRBV6-4 TGTGCCAGCAGTGACTCGATGGGAGGGGAACGGCCCGGCTACACCTTC CASSDSMGGERPGYTF
TRBD1 few TRBJ1-1 TRBV7-9 TGTGCCAGCGACACCCGACAGGGAATGAACACTGAAGCTTTCTTT CASDTRQGMNTEAFF
TRBD1 . TRBJ2-7 TRBV12-3/TRBV12-4 TGTGCCAGCAGTCCCCGACAGGGGGCGCCGGGCGAGCAGTACTTC CASSPRQGAPGEQYF
. . TRBJ2-3 TRBV29-1 TGCAGCGTTGAATGGACAGTAGATACGCAGTATTTT CSVEWTVDTQYF
. . TRBJ1-1 TRBV7-9 TGTGCCAGCAGCTCCAGGGGCAAGGGTTGGTCGAACACTGAAGCTTTCTTT CASSSRGKGWSNTEAFF
. few TRBJ1-2 TRBV13 TGTGCCAGCAGCTTAGCCCTCGGGGGGAGAGATGGCTACACCTTC CASSLALGGRDGYTF
TRBD1 few TRBJ2-1 TRBV7-9 TGTGCCAGCAGACCCCCCGGGACAGGGTCGGGCAATGAGCAGTTCTTC CASRPPGTGSGNEQFF
. . TRBJ2-5 TRBV10-3 TGTGCCATCAGTGTCGCTGGGGCCGAGGAGACCCAGTACTTC CAISVAGAEETQYF
. . TRBJ2-5 TRBV27 TGTGCCAGCAGTCAGGGACGTCCAAGGAGACAAGAGACCCAGTACTTC CASSQGRPRRQETQYF
. many TRBJ2-3 TRBV5-1 TGCGCCAGCAGCTTCCAGGACTCGGGCCCAGATACGCAGTATTTT CASSFQDSGPDTQYF
. . TRBJ2-2 TRBV19 TGTGCCAGTAGTTCCCCGGGCAGGGGCGAGAAGACCGGGGAGCTGTTTTTT CASSSPGRGEKTGELFF
. . TRBJ2-7 TRBV10-2 TGCGCCTGCAGTGGTCCCTACGAGCAGTACTTC CACSGPYEQYF
TRBD1 many TRBJ2-3 TRBV6-2/TRBV6-3 TGTGCCAGCAGACAACAGGGGGATACGCAGTATTTT CASRQQGDTQYF
TRBD1 . TRBJ1-2 TRBV23-1 TGCGCCAGCAGTCAATCAATTGGGACAGGCTATGGCTACACCTTC CASSQSIGTGYGYTF
TRBD1 many TRBJ2-5 TRBV4-1 TGCGCCAGCAGCCAAGGAATACAGGGGTGGAGAGAGACCCAGTACTTC CASSQGIQGWRETQYF